A single sample is the source of the 14 T cell receptor beta chains below, sequenced in a study of T cell repertoires in cytomegalovirus infection. Using its own MiXCR run on the reads, TCRdb lists one record per CDR3 protein. The sample holds approximately 500,000 distinct CDR3 sequences; more than 15% are singletons and the top ten take more than 20%. The specimen was CD8+ T cells from PBMCs. All receptors derive from a human donor in good health (CMV status not recorded). Some clones in this sample may be carry-over from other donors' samples.

The genes are TRBV9 and TRBJ2-1; 12 bases are a match to TRBD2. This CDR3 has 16 amino acids. The germline V gene has CDR1 SGDLS and CDR2 YYNGEE. V trimming: 3 bases; J trimming: 7 bases; junction bases outside the gene matches: 8. The CDR3 is CASSASGTSGSNEQFF. DNA of the CDR3: TGTGCCAGCAGCGCCTCCGGGACTAGCGGGTCGAATGAGCAGTTCTTC.

In DNA form, the CDR3 reads TGTGCCATCAGTGAGTCGAATAATCCCAACTACGAGCAGTACTTC. Its protein is CAISESNNPNYEQYF. This chain connects TRBV10-3 to TRBJ2-7; D remains ambiguous. From germline, CDR1 is ENHRY and CDR2 SYGVKD. V shed 0 bases and J shed 3 bases, with 12 bases lying between them. The CDR3 is 15 amino acids.

There are a few counts of this clonotype. The genes are TRBV5-4 and TRBJ2-7; the match to TRBD2 covers 12 bases. Looked up from germline, CDR1 is SGHNT and CDR2 is YYREEE (reference sequence). J gave up 5 bases and V 5 bases, and 14 bases lay outside the gene matches. The CDR3 runs to 17 residues. The CDR3 DNA reads as TGTGCCAGCAGAGATGGACTAGCGGGATTCGGGGGCGACGAGCAGTACTTC. Translation: CASRDGLAGFGGDEQYF. The whole variable domain, filled in from reference TRBV5-4 and TRBJ2-7, reads ETGVTQSPTHLIKTRGQQVTLRCSSQSGHNTVSWYQQALGQGPQFIFQYYREEENGRGNFPPRFSGLQFPNYSSELNVNALELDDSALYLCASRDGLAGFGGDEQYFGPGTRLTVT.

This clonotype turned up a few times. The chain joins TRBV10-3 to TRBJ2-1; 13 bases fit TRBD2. V shed 6 bases and J 6 bases; nucleotides not matched to a gene: 14. Germline-derived CDR1 and CDR2 are ENHRY and SYGVKD. The CDR3 is 18 amino acids. The CDR3 sequence is CAISGGTSGKEAINEQFF. In DNA, the CDR3 is TGTGCCATCAGCGGCGGGACTAGCGGGAAGGAAGCAATCAATGAGCAGTTCTTC.

This clonotype has a count of ten or more. The chain combines TRBV11-2 with TRBJ2-5, with a weak D call TRBD2 (6 bases). Germline V gene data show CDR1 as SGHAT and CDR2 as FQNNGV. There are 13 residues in the CDR3. V was shortened by 5 bases and J by 1 base, with 8 bases between the two germline ends. The chain's CDR3 is CASSPGSQETQYF. CDR3 in DNA: TGTGCCAGCAGCCCCGGGAGCCAAGAGACCCAGTACTTC. The complete variable domain, with remaining parts taken from reference TRBV11-2 and TRBJ2-5, reads EAGVAQSPRYKIIEKRQSVAFWCNPISGHATLYWYQQILGQGPKLLIQFQNNGVVDDSQLPKDRFSAERLKGVDSTLKIQPAKLEDSAVYLCASSPGSQETQYFGPGTRLLVL.

The chain carries TRBV3-1 and TRBJ1-4; a possible D gene is TRBD1 (6 bases). CDR1 LGHDT and CDR2 YNNKEL come from the germline V gene (reference sequence). The CDR3 is 15 residues long. Trimming took off 2 bases at V and 4 bases at J, with 11 bases between the two ends. CDR3 DNA sequence: TGTGCCAGCAGCCAACATACAGGGAATAATGAAAAACTGTTTTTT. The encoded protein is CASSQHTGNNEKLFF. Supplemented by reference TRBV3-1 and TRBJ1-4, the full variable domain reads DTAVSQTPKYLVTQMGNDKSIKCEQNLGHDTMYWYKQDSKKFLKIMFSYNNKELIINETVPNRFSPKSPDKAHLNLHINSLELGDSAVYFCASSQHTGNNEKLFFGSGTQLSVL.

In this sample, this clonotype turned up many times. The chain links TRBV7-3 to TRBJ1-1, with 9 bases identical to TRBD1. J lost 5 bases, V lost 5 bases, and 3 bases had no gene match. CDR1 SGHTA and CDR2 FQGTGA come from the germline V gene. CDR3 length: 13 amino acids. The CDR3 here is CASSPGQGTEAFF. The CDR3 bases are TGTGCCAGCAGCCCAGGACAGGGGACTGAAGCTTTCTTT.

The chain is built from TRBV5-1 and TRBJ2-7; D is tentatively TRBD1 or TRBD2 (5 bases each). The CDR3 runs to 13 residues. The germline CDR1 and CDR2 sequences are SGHRS and YFSETQ. The CDR3 loop reads CATAADTFYEQYF. CDR3 sequence (DNA): TGCGCTACAGCAGCGGACACCTTCTACGAGCAGTACTTC.

This clonotype came up a few times. One end of the junction does not line up with germline, which may come from a read error. V usage is TRBV7-8 and J usage is TRBJ2-2, with D perhaps matching TRBD2 (6 bases). Germline V gene lookup returns CDR1 SGHVS and CDR2 FQNEAQ. CDR3 length: 16 residues. The DNA for the CDR3 is TGTGCAAGCAGCCCTCGGTCGGGAGCAAACACCGGGGATCTGTTTTTT. Its translation: CASSPRSGANTGDLFF.

This clonotype was seen many times. The chain couples TRBV7-8 to TRBJ2-1, with TRBD2 matching over 11 bases. This CDR3 comprises 17 residues. V lost 4 bases, J lost 7 bases, and 12 bases stayed unmatched. Germline V lookup: CDR1 SGHVS, CDR2 FQNEAQ. The DNA of the CDR3 is TGTGCCAGCAGCTCCAATAGCGGGGGGGGCATTACAAATGAGCAGTTCTTC. Amino acids: CASSSNSGGGITNEQFF.

At least ten counts were recorded for this clonotype. The J gene is TRBJ1-5, the V gene TRBV7-9, with a weak D call TRBD1 (5 bases). The CDR3 loop spans 13 amino acids. V lost 5 bases and J 5 bases, leaving 10 bases between the germline ends. Germline loops: CDR1 SEHNR, CDR2 FQNEAQ (reference sequence). CDR3 nucleotide sequence: TGTGCCAGCAGCCCCTTAGGGGATCAGCCCCAGCATTTT. Translation gives CASSPLGDQPQHF.

This clonotype was detected many times. The chain links TRBV7-2 to TRBJ2-5; D possibly uses TRBD1 or TRBD2 (7 bases each). CDR1 SGHTA and CDR2 FQGNSA come from the germline V gene. V gave up 5 bases and J gave up 2 bases, with 18 bases separating them. CDR3 length: 16 amino acids. The CDR3 reads CASSQDREGLQETQYF. The DNA of the CDR3 is TGTGCCAGCAGCCAAGACAGGGAGGGGTTGCAAGAGACCCAGTACTTC. The entire variable domain, with the rest obtained from reference TRBV7-2 and TRBJ2-5, is as follows: GAGVSQSPSNKVTEKGKDVELRCDPISGHTALYWYRQSLGQGLEFLIYFQGNSAPDKSGLPSDRFSAERTGGSVSTLTIQRTQQEDSAVYLCASSQDREGLQETQYFGPGTRLLVL.

This clonotype showed up many times. The genes are TRBV7-6 and TRBJ2-7, with 8 bases fitting TRBD1. J lost 4 bases, V lost 1 base, and 9 bases had no gene match. CDR1 is SGHVS, CDR2 FNYEAQ, per germline. The CDR3 loop spans 16 amino acids. CDR3: CASSLGRNRGSYEQYF. For the CDR3, the DNA is TGTGCCAGCAGCTTAGGGCGGAACAGGGGGTCTTACGAGCAGTACTTC.

Ten or more counts support this clonotype. The chain employs TRBV7-6 and TRBJ2-6, with D possibly TRBD1 on 6 matching bases. The V end was cut by 5 bases, the J end by 0 bases, with 20 bases between. The CDR3 totals 19 residues. From germline, CDR1 is SGHVS and CDR2 FNYEAQ. As DNA, the CDR3 is TGTGCCAGCAGCCCCCGAGGGGGAGTAGGGAGCTCTGGGGCCAACGTCCTGACTTTC. Translation gives CASSPRGGVGSSGANVLTF. The whole variable domain, filled in from reference TRBV7-6 and TRBJ2-6, reads GAGVSQSPRYKVTKRGQDVALRCDPISGHVSLYWYRQALGQGPEFLTYFNYEAQQDKSGLPNDRFSAERPEGSISTLTIQRTEQRDSAMYRCASSPRGGVGSSGANVLTFGAGSRLTVL.